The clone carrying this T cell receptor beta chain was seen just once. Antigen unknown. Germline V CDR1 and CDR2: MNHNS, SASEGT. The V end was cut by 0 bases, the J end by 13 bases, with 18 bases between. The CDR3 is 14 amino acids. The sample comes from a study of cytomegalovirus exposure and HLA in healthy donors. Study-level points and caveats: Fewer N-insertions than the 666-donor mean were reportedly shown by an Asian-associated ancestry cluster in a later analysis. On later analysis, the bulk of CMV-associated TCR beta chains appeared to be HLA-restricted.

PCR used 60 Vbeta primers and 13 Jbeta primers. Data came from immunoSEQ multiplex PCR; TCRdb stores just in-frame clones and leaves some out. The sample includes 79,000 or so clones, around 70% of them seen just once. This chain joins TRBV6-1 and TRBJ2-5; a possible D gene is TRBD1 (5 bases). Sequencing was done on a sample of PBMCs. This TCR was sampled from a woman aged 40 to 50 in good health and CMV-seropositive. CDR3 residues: CASSEATAQETSYF. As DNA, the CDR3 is TGTGCCAGCAGTGAAGCGACAGCTCAAGAGACCTCGTACTTC.